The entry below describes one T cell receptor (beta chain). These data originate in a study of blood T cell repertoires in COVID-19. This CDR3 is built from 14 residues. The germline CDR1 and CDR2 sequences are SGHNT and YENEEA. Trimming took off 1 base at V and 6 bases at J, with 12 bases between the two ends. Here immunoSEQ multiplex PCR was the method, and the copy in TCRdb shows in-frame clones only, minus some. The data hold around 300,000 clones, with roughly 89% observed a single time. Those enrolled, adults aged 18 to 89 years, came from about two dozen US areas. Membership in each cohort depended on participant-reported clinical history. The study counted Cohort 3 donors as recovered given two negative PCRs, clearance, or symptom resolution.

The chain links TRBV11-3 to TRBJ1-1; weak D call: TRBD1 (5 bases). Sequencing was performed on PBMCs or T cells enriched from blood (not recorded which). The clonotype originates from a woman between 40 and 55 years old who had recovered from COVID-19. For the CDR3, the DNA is TGTGCCAGCAGCTTAGCTCAGGGTGCGCCTGAAGCTTTCTTT. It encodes CASSLAQGAPEAFF.